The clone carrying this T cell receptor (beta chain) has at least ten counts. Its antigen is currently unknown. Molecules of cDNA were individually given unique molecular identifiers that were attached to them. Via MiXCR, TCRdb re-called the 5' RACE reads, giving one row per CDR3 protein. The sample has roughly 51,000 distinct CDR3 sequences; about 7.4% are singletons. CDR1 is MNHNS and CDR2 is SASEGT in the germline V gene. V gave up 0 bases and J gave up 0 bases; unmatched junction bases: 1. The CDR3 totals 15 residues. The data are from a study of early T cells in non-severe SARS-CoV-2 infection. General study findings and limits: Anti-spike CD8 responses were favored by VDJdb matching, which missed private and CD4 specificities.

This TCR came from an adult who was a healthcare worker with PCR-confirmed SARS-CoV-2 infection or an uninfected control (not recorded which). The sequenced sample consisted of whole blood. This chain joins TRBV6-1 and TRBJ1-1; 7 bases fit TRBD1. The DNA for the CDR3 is TGTGCCAGCAGTGAAGCACAGGGGATGAACACTGAAGCTTTCTTT. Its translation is CASSEAQGMNTEAFF.